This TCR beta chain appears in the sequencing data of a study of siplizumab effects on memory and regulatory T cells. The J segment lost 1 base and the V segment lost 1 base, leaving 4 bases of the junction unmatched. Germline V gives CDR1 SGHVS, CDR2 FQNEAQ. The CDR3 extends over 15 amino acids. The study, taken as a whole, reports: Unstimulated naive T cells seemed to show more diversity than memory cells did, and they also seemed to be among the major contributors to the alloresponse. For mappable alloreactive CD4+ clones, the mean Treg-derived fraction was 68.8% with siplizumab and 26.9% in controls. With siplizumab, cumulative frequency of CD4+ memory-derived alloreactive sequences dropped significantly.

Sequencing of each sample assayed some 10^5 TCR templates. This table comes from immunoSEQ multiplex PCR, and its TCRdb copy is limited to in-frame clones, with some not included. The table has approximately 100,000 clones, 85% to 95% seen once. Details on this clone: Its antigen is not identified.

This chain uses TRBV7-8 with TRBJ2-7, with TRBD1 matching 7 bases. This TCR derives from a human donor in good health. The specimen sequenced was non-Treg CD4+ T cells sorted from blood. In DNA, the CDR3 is TGTGCCAGCAGCTTAGTTGGGACAGATTCCTACGAGCAGTACTTC. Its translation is CASSLVGTDSYEQYF.